This is a list of T cell receptor beta chains from one sample in a study of T-cell memory formation after mild COVID-19. In TCRdb, the 5' RACE reads were re-called with MiXCR into one record per CDR3 protein. The sample includes 300,000 or so distinct CDR3 sequences, about 17% of them seen just once. The sample consisted of PBMCs or a T cell subset sorted from them (not recorded which). The receptor set was obtained from a young man who had mild COVID-19 (a few samples of this study predate the infection). Cell type and time point are not known. Both conserved end residues are part of each CDR3. A D gene is named only where the DNA matches it firmly. A row's size may be missing; if present it is once, few, many or a size class.

>TRBJ2-5|TRBV28|NA|NA
CASRNYSPEGRETQYF
TGTGCCAGCAGAAATTACTCCCCGGAGGGTAGAGAGACCCAGTACTTC
>TRBJ2-5|TRBV12-3/TRBV12-4|TRBD1|NA
CASSSRPTGEETQYF
TGTGCCAGCAGTTCACGCCCTACAGGGGAAGAGACCCAGTACTTC
>TRBJ1-2|TRBV7-9|NA|many
CASSLVGDGYTF
TGTGCCAGCAGCTTAGTTGGGGATGGCTACACCTTC
>TRBJ2-4|TRBV6-5|NA|NA
CASSYSTTAKNIQYF
TGTGCCAGCAGTTACTCGACCACGGCCAAAAACATTCAGTACTTC
>TRBJ1-6|TRBV5-1|TRBD1|few
CASRTGGRSSPLHF
TGCGCCAGCAGGACAGGGGGTCGAAGTTCACCCCTCCACTTT
>TRBJ2-7|TRBV6-6|TRBD1|NA
CASSGTGGLGYSYEQYF
TGTGCCAGCAGTGGGACAGGGGGCCTGGGGTACAGCTACGAGCAGTACTTC
>TRBJ2-5|TRBV29-1|TRBD1|few
CSVQTGEETQYF
TGCAGCGTTCAGACAGGGGAAGAGACCCAGTACTTC
>TRBJ2-7|TRBV6-5|NA|NA
CASSYSMAGAPYEQYF
TGTGCCAGCAGTTACTCGATGGCAGGCGCTCCCTACGAGCAGTACTTC
>TRBJ1-1|TRBV18|NA|NA
CASSPTAGEVTEAFF
TGTGCCAGCTCACCTACAGCAGGAGAGGTCACTGAAGCTTTCTTT
>TRBJ2-7|TRBV6-2/TRBV6-3|NA|NA
CASSLDRTYEQYF
TGTGCCAGCAGTCTTGACAGAACTTACGAGCAGTACTTC
>TRBJ2-3|TRBV5-1|NA|NA
CASSTGTPGRNTQYF
TGCGCCAGCAGCACCGGGACGCCGGGCAGGAATACGCAGTATTTT
>TRBJ2-1|TRBV6-5|TRBD1|NA
CASSYSTPIRDRVFF
TGTGCCAGCAGTTACTCGACGCCGATCCGGGACAGGGTCTTCTTC
>TRBJ2-1|TRBV7-3|TRBD2|few
CASSFGLADEQFF
TGTGCCAGCAGCTTCGGACTAGCAGATGAGCAGTTCTTC
>TRBJ2-3|TRBV11-2|NA|few
CASRVRATDTQYF
TGTGCCAGCAGGGTCAGGGCCACAGATACGCAGTATTTT
>TRBJ2-5|TRBV12-3/TRBV12-4|NA|many
CASSPSRASETQYF
TGTGCCAGCAGCCCGAGTAGGGCATCAGAGACCCAGTACTTC
>TRBJ2-3|TRBV4-3|TRBD2|few
CASSQGGVDADTQYF
TGCGCCAGCAGCCAGGGGGGGGTCGACGCAGATACGCAGTATTTT
>TRBJ1-2|TRBV5-1|TRBD1|NA
CASSGQAQYGYTF
TGCGCCAGCAGTGGACAGGCCCAATATGGCTACACCTTC
>TRBJ1-1|TRBV20-1|NA|NA
CSARRGALLLAFF
TGCAGTGCTAGAAGGGGGGCTCTCTTATTGGCTTTCTTT
>TRBJ2-1|TRBV5-1|TRBD1|many
CASSPDRVSYNEQFF
TGCGCCAGCAGCCCCGACAGGGTTTCCTACAATGAGCAGTTCTTC
>TRBJ1-1|TRBV9|NA|few
CASSDGWSTEAFF
TGTGCCAGCAGCGATGGTTGGAGCACTGAAGCTTTCTTT
>TRBJ1-2|TRBV27|NA|NA
CASSLLGGGYTF
TGTGCCAGCAGTTTGTTGGGCGGGGGCTACACCTTC
>TRBJ1-2|TRBV20-1|NA|NA
CSARDRGDVAIGYTF
TGCAGTGCTAGAGATCGGGGGGACGTCGCTATTGGCTACACCTTC
>TRBJ2-5|TRBV7-6|TRBD2|few
CASSFASGGSETQYF
TGTGCCAGCAGCTTCGCTAGCGGGGGCTCAGAGACCCAGTACTTC
>TRBJ1-1|TRBV9|NA|NA
CASSDTGSPWGEAFF
TGTGCCAGCAGCGATACAGGGTCCCCTTGGGGTGAAGCTTTCTTT
>TRBJ2-2|TRBV7-2|NA|NA
CASGINGELYF
TGTGCCAGCGGCATAAACGGGGAGCTGTATTTT
>TRBJ1-1|TRBV9|NA|few
CASNAWGNTEAFF
TGTGCCAGCAACGCCTGGGGGAACACTGAAGCTTTCTTT
>TRBJ2-2|TRBV7-8|TRBD1|few
CASSPKGGAGGELFF
TGTGCCAGCAGCCCAAAAGGGGGCGCGGGCGGGGAGCTGTTTTTT
>TRBJ2-3|TRBV12-3/TRBV12-4|NA|many
CASSTYNTQYF
TGTGCCAGCAGTACCTACAATACGCAGTATTTT
>TRBJ2-5|TRBV4-3|TRBD2|many
CASSQDRGGTQYF
TGTGCCAGCAGCCAAGATCGGGGGGGGACCCAGTACTTC
>TRBJ1-1|TRBV5-4|NA|few
CASSLSQGNTEAFF
TGTGCCAGCAGCTTAAGCCAGGGGAACACTGAAGCTTTCTTT
>TRBJ2-2|TRBV11-2|NA|few
CASSLGLSWGLTGELFF
TGTGCCAGCAGTCTTGGGTTATCATGGGGCTTAACCGGGGAGCTGTTTTTT
>TRBJ1-6|TRBV5-4|NA|few
CASSSEGSSYNSPLHF
TGTGCCAGCAGCTCTGAGGGGAGTTCCTATAATTCACCCCTCCACTTT
>TRBJ2-3|TRBV12-3/TRBV12-4|TRBD2|NA
CASRRGDTDTQYF
TGTGCCAGCCGGCGGGGGGACACAGATACGCAGTATTTT
>TRBJ2-3|TRBV2|NA|few
CASKGGNTDTQYF
TGTGCCAGCAAGGGGGGGAACACAGATACGCAGTATTTT
>TRBJ2-1|TRBV5-1|NA|NA
CASSLVADRYNEQFF
TGCGCCAGCAGCTTGGTAGCTGACCGCTACAATGAGCAGTTCTTC
>TRBJ2-1|TRBV29-1|TRBD1|NA
CSGGRTGGSHEQFF
TGCAGCGGTGGGCGGACAGGGGGCTCCCATGAGCAGTTCTTC
>TRBJ2-1|TRBV6-5|NA|few
CASSLGRGEEQFF
TGTGCCAGCAGCCTCGGCAGGGGTGAGGAGCAGTTCTTC
>TRBJ2-7|TRBV7-9|TRBD1|NA
CASSSTGGSPKDRYEQYF
TGTGCCAGCAGCTCGACAGGGGGGTCCCCCAAGGACCGCTACGAGCAGTACTTC
>TRBJ2-4|TRBV20-1|NA|few
CSASPSDIQYF
TGCAGTGCTAGCCCCTCAGACATTCAGTACTTC
>TRBJ2-3|TRBV7-6|NA|NA
CASSLARQGTDTQYF
TGTGCCAGCAGCTTAGCGCGGCAGGGCACAGATACGCAGTATTTT